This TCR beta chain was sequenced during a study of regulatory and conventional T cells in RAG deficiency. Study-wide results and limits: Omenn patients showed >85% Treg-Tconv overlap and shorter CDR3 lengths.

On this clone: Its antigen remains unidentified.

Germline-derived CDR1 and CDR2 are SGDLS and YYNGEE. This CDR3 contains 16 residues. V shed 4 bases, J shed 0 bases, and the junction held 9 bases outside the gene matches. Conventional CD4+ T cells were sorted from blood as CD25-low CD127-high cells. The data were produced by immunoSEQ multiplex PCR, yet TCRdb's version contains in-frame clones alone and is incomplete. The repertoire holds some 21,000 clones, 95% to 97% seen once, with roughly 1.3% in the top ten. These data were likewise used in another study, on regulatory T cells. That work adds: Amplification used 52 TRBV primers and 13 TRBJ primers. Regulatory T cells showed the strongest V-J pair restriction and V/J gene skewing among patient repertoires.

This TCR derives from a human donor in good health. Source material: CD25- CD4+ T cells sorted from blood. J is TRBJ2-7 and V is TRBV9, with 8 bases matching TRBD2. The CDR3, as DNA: TGTGCCAGCAGCCGGAGCGGCGGGGGGAACTCCTACGAGCAGTACTTC. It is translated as CASSRSGGGNSYEQYF.